What follows are 2 T cell receptor beta chains derived from one specimen sequenced in a study of T cell repertoires and HLA-DP antigens. The antigens for these receptors are not known. The data were produced by immunoSEQ multiplex PCR, yet TCRdb's version contains in-frame clones alone and is incomplete. The table shows approximately 110,000 clones, with 80% to 95% occurring only once. Sequenced input: CD4+ T cells from PBMCs. These TCRs come from a woman under 30 in good health and CMV-seronegative.

The chain combines TRBV21-1 with TRBJ2-1; the table's D call TRBD2 went unverified against the DNA. TRBV21-1 is assigned pseudogene status. CDR3 size: 13 residues. CDR3 DNA: TGTGCCAGCAAACCTAGCGGAATACCTGGGCAGTTCTTC. Translation gives CASKPSGIPGQFF.

The V call is TRBV7-3, the J call TRBJ1-2; 8 nucleotides match TRBD1. CDR1 is SGHTA and CDR2 is FQGTGA in the germline V gene. This CDR3 region has 13 residues. V gave up 5 bases and J gave up 5 bases; unmatched junction bases: 4. The CDR3 is CASSLDRGYGYTF. For the CDR3, the DNA is TGTGCCAGCAGCCTCGACAGGGGTTATGGCTACACCTTC. Together with reference TRBV7-3 and TRBJ1-2, the CDR3 gives the full variable domain: GAGVSQTPSNKVTEKGKYVELRCDPISGHTALYWYRQSLGQGPEFLIYFQGTGAADDSGLPNDRFFAVRPEGSVSTLKIQRTERGDSAVYLCASSLDRGYGYTFGSGTRLTVV.